Below are 9 T cell receptor beta chains sequenced from a single sample in a study of response to subunit inactivated influenza vaccine. TCRdb analysed the RT-PCR reads with MiXCR anew, one entry per CDR3 protein. This sample has around 760,000 distinct CDR3 sequences, with 11% to 15% found just once. The material sequenced was PBMCs from blood, taken less than 15 days before vaccination. These TCRs come from a man aged 45-65 years who received an inactivated influenza vaccine.

The V and J genes are TRBV2 and TRBJ2-7; D unresolved. The CDR3 totals 11 residues. Germline CDR1 and CDR2: SNHLY and FYNNEI. Trimming shortened V by 7 bases and J by 2 bases, and 6 bases separated the two germline ends. As DNA, the CDR3 is TGTGCCAGCAACAGCGCCTACGAGCAGTACTTC. This codes for CASNSAYEQYF.

This clonotype was counted a few times. The chain carries TRBV6-2 or TRBV6-3 and TRBJ2-3; D is perhaps TRBD2 (6 bases). Germline V lookup: CDR1 MNHEY, CDR2 SVGEGT. The CDR3 has 16 amino acids. The V end lost 0 bases, the J end lost 4 bases, and 14 bases lay between the germline ends. In DNA form, the CDR3 reads TGTGCCAGCAGTTACTCTGCGGGGTATGACCCAGATACGCAGTATTTT. It is translated as CASSYSAGYDPDTQYF.

In this sample, this clonotype turned up many times. In DNA form, the CDR3 reads TGTGCCAGCAGCCAAGATAGGAGGACCCAGTACTTC. Translation gives CASSQDRRTQYF. The chain employs TRBV3-1 and TRBJ2-5; D is undetermined. CDR3 length: 12 residues. CDR1 and CDR2 from the germline V gene are LGHDT and YNNKEL (reference sequence). Deletions cut 0 bases from V and 7 bases from J, with 6 bases between.

A few counts support this clonotype. The chain carries TRBV24-1 and TRBJ2-1, with 8 bases that match TRBD2. The ends lost 6 bases at V and 9 bases at J; junction bases unmatched: 9. CDR3 length: 14 amino acids. Germline-derived CDR1 and CDR2 are KGHDR and SFDVKD. CDR3 protein: CATSPQRELSEQFF. In nucleotides, the CDR3 is TGTGCCACCAGTCCCCAGCGGGAGTTAAGTGAGCAGTTCTTC.

This clonotype was seen ten or more times. V is TRBV29-1 and J is TRBJ2-2; D is unresolved. Germline values: CDR1 SQVTM, CDR2 ANQGSEA. The CDR3 has 11 amino acids. Between the trimmed V and J ends, which lost 7 bases and 3 bases, there was a span of 6 bases. Here the CDR3 DNA reads TGCAGCGGTGGGGACACCGGGGAGCTGTTTTTT. Translated: CSGGDTGELFF.

The chain employs TRBV28 and TRBJ1-1, with D uncertain. The germline V gene encodes CDR1 MDHEN and CDR2 SYDVKM. Trimming took off 3 bases at V and 1 base at J, with 9 bases between the two ends. This CDR3 is built from 14 residues. The CDR3 DNA sequence: TGTGCCAGCAGTTTTCTCTCAGAGAACACTGAAGCTTTCTTT. It specifies CASSFLSENTEAFF.

The chain employs TRBV6-6 and TRBJ2-7; no reliable D call. The CDR3 has 12 residues. The V end lost 5 bases, the J end lost 3 bases, and 8 bases lay between the germline ends. The germline V gene has CDR1 MNHNY and CDR2 SVGAGI (reference sequence). The CDR3 region is CASSTSIYEQYF. The CDR3 bases are TGTGCCAGCAGTACTTCTATCTACGAGCAGTACTTC.

In its sample, this clonotype was seen many times. V and J are TRBV20-1 and TRBJ2-5, with TRBD1 identical over 8 bases. CDR1 and CDR2 (germline): DFQATT, SNEGSKA (reference sequence). The CDR3 consists of 14 residues. The ends lost 5 bases at V and 2 bases at J; junction bases unmatched: 7. CDR3 sequence: CSAWHRGRQETQYF. In nucleotides, the CDR3 is TGCAGTGCTTGGCACAGGGGGAGACAAGAGACCCAGTACTTC.

The table lists this clonotype with a few counts. CDR3 protein: CASSLDGLAADEQYF. The CDR3 DNA follows: TGTGCCAGCAGCTTAGATGGACTAGCGGCCGACGAGCAGTACTTC. The V gene is TRBV7-2, the J gene TRBJ2-7; 10 nucleotides agree with TRBD2. The CDR3 has 15 amino acids. Germline lookup yields CDR1 SGHTA and CDR2 FQGNSA. Trimming removed 1 base from V and 5 bases from J; junction bases left unmatched: 5.